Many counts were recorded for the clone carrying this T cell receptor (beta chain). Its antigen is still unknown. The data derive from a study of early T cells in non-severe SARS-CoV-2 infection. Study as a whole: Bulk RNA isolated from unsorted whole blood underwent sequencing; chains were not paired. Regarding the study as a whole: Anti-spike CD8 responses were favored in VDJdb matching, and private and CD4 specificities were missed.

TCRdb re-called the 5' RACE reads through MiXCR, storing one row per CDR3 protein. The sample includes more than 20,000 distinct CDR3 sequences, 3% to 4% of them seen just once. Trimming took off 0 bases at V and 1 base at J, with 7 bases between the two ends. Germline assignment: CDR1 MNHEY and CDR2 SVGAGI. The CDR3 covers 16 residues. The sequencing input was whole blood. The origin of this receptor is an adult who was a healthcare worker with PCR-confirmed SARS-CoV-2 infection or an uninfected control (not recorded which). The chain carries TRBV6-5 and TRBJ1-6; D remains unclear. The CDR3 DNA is TGTGCCAGCAGTTACTCGTGGGCGTCCTATAATTCACCCCTCCACTTT. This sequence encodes CASSYSWASYNSPLHF.